This passage covers 3 T cell receptor beta chains from one sample sequenced in a study of radiation and T cells in renal cell carcinoma. The time point: baseline pretreatment blood. As for treatment: 15 Gy SBRT to primary tumor, nephrectomy 4 weeks later. TCRdb's table, derived via immunoSEQ multiplex PCR, lists solely in-frame clones and lacks some. The table lists 110,000 to 150,000 clones, approximately 90% of them singletons, with 12% in the top ten. The sequenced sample was blood, obtained from a patient whose treatment included radiotherapy and nephrectomy. These receptors came from a woman aged 50 to 65 with renal cell carcinoma.

The V call is TRBV13, the J call TRBJ2-3, with D maybe TRBD1 (6 bases). CDR3 length equals 14 residues. V was cut by 6 bases and J by 0 bases, with 10 bases left in between. The germline gives CDR1 PRHDT, CDR2 FYEKMQ (reference sequence). CDR3 in amino acids: CASSRRGSTDTQYF. The CDR3 nucleotides are TGTGCCAGCAGTCGCAGGGGAAGCACAGATACGCAGTATTTT.

The V gene is TRBV6-6, the J gene TRBJ2-6; D gene uncertain. Germline loops: CDR1 MNHNY, CDR2 SVGAGI (reference sequence). V was pared by 2 bases and J by 0 bases, with 8 bases between. This CDR3 has 16 residues. CDR3 protein: CASSYDTSSGANVLTF. As DNA, the CDR3 is TGTGCCAGCAGTTACGACACCTCCTCTGGGGCCAACGTCCTGACTTTC.

V usage is TRBV19 and J usage is TRBJ2-3; no reliable D call. Between the trimmed V and J ends, which lost 3 bases and 2 bases, there was a span of 12 bases. This CDR3 contains 15 residues. Germline CDR1 LNHDA, CDR2 SQIVND (reference sequence). CDR3 in DNA: TGTGCCAGTAGTATGTTTCAGGATCCCACAGATACGCAGTATTTT. Protein product: CASSMFQDPTDTQYF.